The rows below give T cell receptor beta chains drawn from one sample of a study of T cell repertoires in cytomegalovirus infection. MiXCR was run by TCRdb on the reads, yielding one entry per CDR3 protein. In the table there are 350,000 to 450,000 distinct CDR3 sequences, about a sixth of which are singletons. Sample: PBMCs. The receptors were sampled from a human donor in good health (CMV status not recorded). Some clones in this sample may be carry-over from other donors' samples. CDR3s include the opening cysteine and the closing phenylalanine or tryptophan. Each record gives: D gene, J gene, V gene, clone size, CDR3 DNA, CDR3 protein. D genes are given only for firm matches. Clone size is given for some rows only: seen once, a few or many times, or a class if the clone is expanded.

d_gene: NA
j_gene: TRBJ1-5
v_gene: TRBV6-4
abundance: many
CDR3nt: TGTGCCAGCAGTGAGGAGGAGGGTCAGCCCCAGCATTTT
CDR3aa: CASSEEEGQPQHF

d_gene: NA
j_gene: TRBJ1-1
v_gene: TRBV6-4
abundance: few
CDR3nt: TGTGCCAGCAGTGCTGGGGGGGTGAACACTGAAGCTTTCTTT
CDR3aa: CASSAGGVNTEAFF

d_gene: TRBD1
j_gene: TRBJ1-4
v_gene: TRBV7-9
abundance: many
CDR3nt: TGTGCCAGCAGCTTATTTGGGACAGGGGATGAAAAACTGTTTTTT
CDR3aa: CASSLFGTGDEKLFF

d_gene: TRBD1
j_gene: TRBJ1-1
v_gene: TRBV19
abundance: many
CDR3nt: TGTGCCAGTAGTCCAGGGGGCACGAACACTGAAGCTTTCTTT
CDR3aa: CASSPGGTNTEAFF

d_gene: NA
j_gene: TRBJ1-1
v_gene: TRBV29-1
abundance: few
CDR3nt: TGCAGCGTTGTCGGGGGGGCGCGACGCACTGAAGCTTTCTTT
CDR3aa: CSVVGGARRTEAFF

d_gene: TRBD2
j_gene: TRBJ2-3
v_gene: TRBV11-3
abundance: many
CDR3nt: TGTGCCAGCAGCTCGGGACTAGCGACGGATACGCAGTATTTT
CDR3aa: CASSSGLATDTQYF

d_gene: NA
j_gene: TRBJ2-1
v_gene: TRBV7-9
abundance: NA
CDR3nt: TGTGCCAGCAGCTTGGGGGGGCGTGAGCAGTTCTTC
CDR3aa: CASSLGGREQFF

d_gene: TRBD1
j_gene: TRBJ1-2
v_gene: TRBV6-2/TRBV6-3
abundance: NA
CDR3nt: TGTGCCAGCAGTTTCGGACAGGGTCTTCTTGGCTACACCTTC
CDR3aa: CASSFGQGLLGYTF

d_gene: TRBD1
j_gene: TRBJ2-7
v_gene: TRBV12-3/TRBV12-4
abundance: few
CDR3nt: TGTGCCAGCAACTCCCTCGGGACAGGGAACTCCTACGAGCAGTACTTC
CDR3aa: CASNSLGTGNSYEQYF

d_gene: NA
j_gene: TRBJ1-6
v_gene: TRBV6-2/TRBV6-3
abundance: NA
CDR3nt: TGTGCCAGCGCCCCGAGGGATTCACCCCTCCACTTT
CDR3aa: CASAPRDSPLHF

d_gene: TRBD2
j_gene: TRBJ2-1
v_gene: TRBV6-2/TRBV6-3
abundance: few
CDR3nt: TGTGCCAGCAGTAACCCGAGCGGTAGGGAGGGTTTTGATGAGCAGTTCTTC
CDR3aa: CASSNPSGREGFDEQFF

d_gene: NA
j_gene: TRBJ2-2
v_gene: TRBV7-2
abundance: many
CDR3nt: TGTGCCAGCAGCTTAGTGATTAGGAGAGCCACCGGGGAGCTGTTTTTT
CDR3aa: CASSLVIRRATGELFF

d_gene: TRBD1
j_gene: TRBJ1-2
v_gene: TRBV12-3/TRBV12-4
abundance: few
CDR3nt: TGTGCCAGCGCCGCGGGACAGAACTATGGCTACACCTTC
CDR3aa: CASAAGQNYGYTF

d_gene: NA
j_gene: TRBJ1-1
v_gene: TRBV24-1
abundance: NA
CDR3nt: TGTGCCACCAGTGACTCGATCCAAGCTTTCTTT
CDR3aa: CATSDSIQAFF

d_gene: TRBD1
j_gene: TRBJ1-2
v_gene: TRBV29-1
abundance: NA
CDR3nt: TGCAGCGAACAAACAGGGGGCTATGGCTACACCTTC
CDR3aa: CSEQTGGYGYTF

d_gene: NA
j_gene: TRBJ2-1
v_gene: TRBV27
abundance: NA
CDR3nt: TGTGCCAGCAGCGTGTCGGACAGCTACAATGAGCAGTTCTTC
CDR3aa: CASSVSDSYNEQFF

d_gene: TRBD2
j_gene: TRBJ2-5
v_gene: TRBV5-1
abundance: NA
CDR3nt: TGCGCCAGCAGCCCCACCGGGGGGGCCACGGAGACCCAGTACTTC
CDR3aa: CASSPTGGATETQYF

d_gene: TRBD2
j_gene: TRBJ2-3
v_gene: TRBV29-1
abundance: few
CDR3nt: TGCAGCGTCTCTAGCGGGATGACAGATACGCAGTATTTT
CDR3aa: CSVSSGMTDTQYF

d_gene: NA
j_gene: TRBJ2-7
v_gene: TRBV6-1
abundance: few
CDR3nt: TGTGCCAGCAGTGAATTGGGCTACTACGAGCAGTACTTC
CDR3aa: CASSELGYYEQYF

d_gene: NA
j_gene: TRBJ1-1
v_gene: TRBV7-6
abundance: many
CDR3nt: TGTGCCAGCACCCCGATGATTTCCACTGAAGCTTTCTTT
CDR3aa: CASTPMISTEAFF

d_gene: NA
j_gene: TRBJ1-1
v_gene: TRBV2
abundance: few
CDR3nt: TGTGCCAGCAGTAGAGACACAGCGAACACTGAAGCTTTCTTT
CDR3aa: CASSRDTANTEAFF